This record looks at one T cell receptor beta chain sequence and its context. The data were obtained in a study of blood T cell repertoires in COVID-19. Study-level background: Samples of COVID-19 (acute and convalescent) were obtained from the United States, Italy and Spain. T cells, B-cell-depleted T cells, or PBMCs supplied cDNA or gDNA.

Repertoires were generated with immunoSEQ multiplex PCR, while TCRdb's copy carries only in-frame clones and drops some. The table lists hundreds of thousands of clones, 85% to 90% of them singletons, with 0.7% to 1% in the top ten. The CDR3 sequence is 13 residues long. V was trimmed by 4 bases and J by 5 bases, leaving 12 bases between them. Germline V gene lookup returns CDR1 LGHDT and CDR2 YNNKEL (reference sequence). Material: peripheral blood. The clonotype was recovered from a man aged 18 to 30 with COVID-19, enrolled during active disease. This chain connects TRBV3-1 (or the pseudogene TRBV3-2) to TRBJ2-7, with D perhaps matching TRBD1 (5 bases). The CDR3 loop is CASSRQGAHEQYF. In DNA, the CDR3 is TGTGCCAGCAGCCGGCAGGGTGCCCACGAGCAGTACTTC.